A selection of T cell receptor beta chains follows, all from one sample in a study of cytomegalovirus exposure and HLA in healthy donors. Assay used: immunoSEQ multiplex PCR; TCRdb lists only in-frame clones, some missing. This sample carries about 120,000 clones, 75% to 80% of them seen once, and the ten largest clones take over 5%. Sequenced: PBMCs. The source is a woman aged 40 to 50 in good health and CMV-seronegative. The conserved cysteine and the conserved F or W are not part of the CDR3 here. The order of the fields is J gene, V gene, CDR3 length, CDR3 protein.

.,TRBV7-9,12,ASSGRARTYEQY
TRBJ2-1,TRBV2,9,ASSSDWRQF
TRBJ2-3,TRBV15,12,ATSTDRATDTQY
TRBJ2-7,TRBV5-3,13,ARSFPVKGGYEQY
TRBJ1-1,TRBV6-4,11,ASSPQGEFGAF
TRBJ1-6,TRBV5-1,12,ASSLDREGSPLH
TRBJ1-2,TRBV7-2,14,ASSLVGAVQGGGYT
TRBJ2-2,TRBV9,13,ASSDTSYPSGELF
TRBJ2-3,TRBV2,13,ASSESRVSTDTQY
TRBJ1-2,TRBV29-1,11,SVEGARGYGYT
TRBJ2-3,TRBV4-1,14,ASSQTTAASTDTQY
TRBJ2-5,TRBV15,13,ATSRDRGIQETQY
TRBJ1-4,TRBV29-1,11,SVVGGSLEKLF
TRBJ1-3,TRBV28,14,ASSSPQESSGNTIY